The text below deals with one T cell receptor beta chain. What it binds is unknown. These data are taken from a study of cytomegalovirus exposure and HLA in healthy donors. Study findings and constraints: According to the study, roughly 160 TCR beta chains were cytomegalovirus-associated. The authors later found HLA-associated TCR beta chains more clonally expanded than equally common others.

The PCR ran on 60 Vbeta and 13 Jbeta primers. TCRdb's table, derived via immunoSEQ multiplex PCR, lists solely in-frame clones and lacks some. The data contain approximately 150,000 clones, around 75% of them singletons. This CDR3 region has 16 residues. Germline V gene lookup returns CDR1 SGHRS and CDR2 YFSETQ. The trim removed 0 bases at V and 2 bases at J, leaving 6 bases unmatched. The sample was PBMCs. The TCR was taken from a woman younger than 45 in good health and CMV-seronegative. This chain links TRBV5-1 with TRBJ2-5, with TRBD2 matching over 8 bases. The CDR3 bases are TGCGCCAGCAGCTTGGTGGCGGGGGGCCCACAAGAGACCCAGTACTTC. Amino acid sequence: CASSLVAGGPQETQYF.